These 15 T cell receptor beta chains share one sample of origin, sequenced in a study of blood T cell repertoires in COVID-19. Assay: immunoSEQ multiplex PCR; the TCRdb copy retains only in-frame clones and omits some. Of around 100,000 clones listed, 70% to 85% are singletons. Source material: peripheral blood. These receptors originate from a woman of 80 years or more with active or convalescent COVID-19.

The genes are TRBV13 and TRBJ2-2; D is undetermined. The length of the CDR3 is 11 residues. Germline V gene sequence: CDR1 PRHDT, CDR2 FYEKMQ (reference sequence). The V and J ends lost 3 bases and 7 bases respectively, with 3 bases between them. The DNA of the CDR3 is TGTGCCAGCAGCTTCGGCGGGGAGCTGTTTTTT. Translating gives CASSFGGELFF.

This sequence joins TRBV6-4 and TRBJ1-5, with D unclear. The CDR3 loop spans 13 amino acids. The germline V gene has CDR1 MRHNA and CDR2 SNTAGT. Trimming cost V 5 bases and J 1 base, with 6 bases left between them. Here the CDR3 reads CASSQRSNQPQHF. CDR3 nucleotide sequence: TGTGCCAGCAGTCAGAGGAGCAATCAGCCCCAGCATTTT.

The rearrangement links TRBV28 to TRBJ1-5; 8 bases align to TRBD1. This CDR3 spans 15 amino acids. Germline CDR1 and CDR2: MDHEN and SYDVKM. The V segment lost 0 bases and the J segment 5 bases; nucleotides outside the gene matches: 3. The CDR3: CASSLWDRDDQPQHF. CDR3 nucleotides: TGTGCCAGCAGTTTATGGGACAGGGACGATCAGCCCCAGCATTTT.

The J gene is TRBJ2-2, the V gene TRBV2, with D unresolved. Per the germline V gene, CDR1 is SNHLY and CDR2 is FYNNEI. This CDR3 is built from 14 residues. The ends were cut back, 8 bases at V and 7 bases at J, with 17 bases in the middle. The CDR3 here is CASSPEASFGELFF. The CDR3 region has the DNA TGTGCCAGCTCCCCCGAGGCGAGTTTCGGGGAGCTGTTTTTT.

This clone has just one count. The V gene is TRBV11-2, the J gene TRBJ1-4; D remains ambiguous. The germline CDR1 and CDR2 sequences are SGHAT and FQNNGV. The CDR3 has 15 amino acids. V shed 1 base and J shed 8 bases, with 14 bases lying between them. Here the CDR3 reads CASSLALSFVEKLFF. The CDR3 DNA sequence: TGTGCCAGCAGCTTAGCGCTAAGTTTTGTAGAAAAACTGTTTTTT.

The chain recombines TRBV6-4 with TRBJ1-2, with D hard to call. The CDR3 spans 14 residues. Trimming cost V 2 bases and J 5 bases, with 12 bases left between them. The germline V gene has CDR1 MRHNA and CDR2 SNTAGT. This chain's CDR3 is CASSDLPGGYGYTF. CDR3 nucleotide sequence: TGTGCCAGCAGTGACCTACCGGGAGGATATGGCTACACCTTC.

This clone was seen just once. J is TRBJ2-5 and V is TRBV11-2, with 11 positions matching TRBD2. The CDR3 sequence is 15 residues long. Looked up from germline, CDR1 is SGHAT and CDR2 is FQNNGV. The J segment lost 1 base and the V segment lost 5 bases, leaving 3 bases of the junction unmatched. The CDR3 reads CASSRTSGLQETQYF. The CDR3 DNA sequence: TGTGCCAGCAGCAGGACTAGCGGGCTCCAAGAGACCCAGTACTTC. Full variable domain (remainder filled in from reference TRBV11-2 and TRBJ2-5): EAGVAQSPRYKIIEKRQSVAFWCNPISGHATLYWYQQILGQGPKLLIQFQNNGVVDDSQLPKDRFSAERLKGVDSTLKIQPAKLEDSAVYLCASSRTSGLQETQYFGPGTRLLVL.

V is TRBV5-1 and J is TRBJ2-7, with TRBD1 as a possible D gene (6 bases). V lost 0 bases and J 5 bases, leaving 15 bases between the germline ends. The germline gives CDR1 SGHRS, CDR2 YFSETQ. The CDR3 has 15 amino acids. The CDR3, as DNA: TGCGCCAGCAGCTTGGGGACAGCCGTAGTCGACGAGCAGTACTTC. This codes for CASSLGTAVVDEQYF.

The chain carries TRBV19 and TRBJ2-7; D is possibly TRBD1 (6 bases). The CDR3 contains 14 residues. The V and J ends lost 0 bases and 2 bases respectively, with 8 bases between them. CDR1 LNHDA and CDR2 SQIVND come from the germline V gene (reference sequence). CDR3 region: CASSIEEGAYEQYF. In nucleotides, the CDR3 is TGTGCCAGTAGTATAGAAGAGGGGGCCTACGAGCAGTACTTC.

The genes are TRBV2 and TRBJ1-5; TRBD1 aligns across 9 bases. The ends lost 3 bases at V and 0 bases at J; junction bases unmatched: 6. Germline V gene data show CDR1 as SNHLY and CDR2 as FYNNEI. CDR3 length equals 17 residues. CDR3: CASSDPGQGYSNQPQHF. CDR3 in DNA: TGTGCCAGCAGTGACCCGGGACAGGGTTATAGCAATCAGCCCCAGCATTTT.

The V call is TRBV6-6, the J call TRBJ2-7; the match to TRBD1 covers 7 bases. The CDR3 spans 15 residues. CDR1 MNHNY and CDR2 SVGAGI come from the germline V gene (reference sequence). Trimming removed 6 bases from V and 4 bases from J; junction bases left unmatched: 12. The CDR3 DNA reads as TGTGCCAGCAGACGAACCGGGACAGACTCTTACGAGCAGTACTTC. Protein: CASRRTGTDSYEQYF.

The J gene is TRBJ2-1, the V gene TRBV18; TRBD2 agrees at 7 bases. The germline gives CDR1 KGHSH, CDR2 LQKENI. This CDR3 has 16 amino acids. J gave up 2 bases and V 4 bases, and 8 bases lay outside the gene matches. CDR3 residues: CASSQMSGKAYNEQFF. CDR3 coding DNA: TGTGCCAGCTCACAAATGAGCGGGAAAGCCTACAATGAGCAGTTCTTC.

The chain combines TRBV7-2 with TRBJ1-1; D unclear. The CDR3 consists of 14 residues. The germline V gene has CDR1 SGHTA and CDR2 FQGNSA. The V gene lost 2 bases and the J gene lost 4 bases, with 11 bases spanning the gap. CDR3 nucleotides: TGTGCCAGCAGCTTAAGTCGGGGAACCACTGAAGCTTTCTTT. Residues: CASSLSRGTTEAFF.

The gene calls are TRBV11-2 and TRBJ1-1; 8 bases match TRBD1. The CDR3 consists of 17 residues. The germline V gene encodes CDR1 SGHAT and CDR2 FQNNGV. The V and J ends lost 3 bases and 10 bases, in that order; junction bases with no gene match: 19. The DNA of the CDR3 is TGTGCCAGCAGCTTCACAGCCGGGACAGGCGGTTTGTTATCAGCTTTCTTT. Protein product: CASSFTAGTGGLLSAFF.

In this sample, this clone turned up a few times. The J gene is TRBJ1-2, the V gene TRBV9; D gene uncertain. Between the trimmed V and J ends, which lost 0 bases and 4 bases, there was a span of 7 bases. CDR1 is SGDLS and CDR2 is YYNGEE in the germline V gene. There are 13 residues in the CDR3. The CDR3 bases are TGTGCCAGCAGCGTAGTCGAGTCCTATGGCTACACCTTC. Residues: CASSVVESYGYTF.